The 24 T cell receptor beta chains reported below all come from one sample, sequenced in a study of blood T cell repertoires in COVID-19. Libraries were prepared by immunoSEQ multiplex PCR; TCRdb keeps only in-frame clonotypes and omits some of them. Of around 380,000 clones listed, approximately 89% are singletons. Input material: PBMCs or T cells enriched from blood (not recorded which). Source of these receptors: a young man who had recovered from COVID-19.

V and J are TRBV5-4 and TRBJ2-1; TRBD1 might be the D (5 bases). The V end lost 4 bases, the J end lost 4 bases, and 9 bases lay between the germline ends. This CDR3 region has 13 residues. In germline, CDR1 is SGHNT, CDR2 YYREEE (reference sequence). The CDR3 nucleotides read TGTGCCAGCAGCATACAGGATTACAATGAGCAGTTCTTC. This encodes CASSIQDYNEQFF.

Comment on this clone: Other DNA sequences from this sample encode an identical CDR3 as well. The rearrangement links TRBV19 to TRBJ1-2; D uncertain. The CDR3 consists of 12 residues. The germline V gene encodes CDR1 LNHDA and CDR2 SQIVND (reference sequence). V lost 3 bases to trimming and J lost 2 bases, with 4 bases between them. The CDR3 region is CASSILNYGYTF. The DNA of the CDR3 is TGTGCCAGTAGTATTCTGAACTATGGCTACACCTTC.

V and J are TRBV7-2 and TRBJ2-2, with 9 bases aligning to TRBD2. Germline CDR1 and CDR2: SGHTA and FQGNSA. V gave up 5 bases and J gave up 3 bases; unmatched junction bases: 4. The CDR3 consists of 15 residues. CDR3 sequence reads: CASSLSGGDTGELFF. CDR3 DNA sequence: TGTGCCAGCAGCCTTAGCGGGGGCGACACCGGGGAGCTGTTTTTT. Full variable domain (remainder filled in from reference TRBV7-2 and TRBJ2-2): GAGVSQSPSNKVTEKGKDVELRCDPISGHTALYWYRQSLGQGLEFLIYFQGNSAPDKSGLPSDRFSAERTGGSVSTLTIQRTQQEDSAVYLCASSLSGGDTGELFFGEGSRLTVL.

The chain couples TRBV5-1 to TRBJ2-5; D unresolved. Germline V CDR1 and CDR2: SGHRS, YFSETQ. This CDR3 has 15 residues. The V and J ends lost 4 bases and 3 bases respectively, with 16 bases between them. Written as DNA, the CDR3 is TGCGCCAGCAGCCGCTCCGCCCCCACTAAAGAGACCCAGTACTTC. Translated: CASSRSAPTKETQYF.

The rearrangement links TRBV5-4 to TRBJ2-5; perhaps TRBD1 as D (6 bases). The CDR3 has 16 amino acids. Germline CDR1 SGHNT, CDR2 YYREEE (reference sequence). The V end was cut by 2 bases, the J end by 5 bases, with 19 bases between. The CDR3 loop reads CASSLPLGGTEETQYF. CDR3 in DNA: TGTGCCAGCAGCTTACCCCTAGGGGGTACCGAGGAGACCCAGTACTTC.

The CDR3 bases are TGTGCCAGCAGCCCAGAACGGGTCAACACTGAAGCTTTCTTT. Its translation: CASSPERVNTEAFF. The genes are TRBV5-5 and TRBJ1-1; no reliable D call. The germline V and J ends were trimmed by 4 bases and 2 bases, with 12 bases remaining between them. CDR3 length equals 14 residues. Germline CDR1 is SGHKS and CDR2 is YYEKEE (reference sequence).

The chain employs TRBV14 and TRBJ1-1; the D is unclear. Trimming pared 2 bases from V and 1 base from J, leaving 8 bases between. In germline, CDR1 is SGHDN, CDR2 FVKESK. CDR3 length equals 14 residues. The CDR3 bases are TGTGCCAGCAGCCAATTTTCCGGGAACACTGAAGCTTTCTTT. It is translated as CASSQFSGNTEAFF.

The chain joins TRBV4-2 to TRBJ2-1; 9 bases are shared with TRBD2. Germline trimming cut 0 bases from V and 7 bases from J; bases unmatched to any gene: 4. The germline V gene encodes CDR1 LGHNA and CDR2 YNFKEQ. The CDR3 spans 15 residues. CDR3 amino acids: CASSQEAAGGNEQFF. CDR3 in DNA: TGTGCCAGCAGCCAAGAAGCCGCGGGGGGGAATGAGCAGTTCTTC.

This chain's CDR3 is CASSYVSRGEAFF. The CDR3 DNA reads TGTGCCAGCAGTTACGTAAGCAGGGGTGAAGCTTTCTTT. The chain joins TRBV6-5 to TRBJ1-1, with D maybe TRBD1 (6 bases). The CDR3 extends over 13 amino acids. Trimming took 2 bases from V and 7 from J, leaving 11 bases between them. Germline CDR1 is MNHEY and CDR2 is SVGAGI.

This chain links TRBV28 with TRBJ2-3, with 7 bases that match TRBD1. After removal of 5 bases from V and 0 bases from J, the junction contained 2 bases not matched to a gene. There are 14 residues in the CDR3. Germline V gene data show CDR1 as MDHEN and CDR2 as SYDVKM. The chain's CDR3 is CASSGTVSTDTQYF. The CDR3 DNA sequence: TGTGCCAGCAGTGGGACAGTTAGCACAGATACGCAGTATTTT.

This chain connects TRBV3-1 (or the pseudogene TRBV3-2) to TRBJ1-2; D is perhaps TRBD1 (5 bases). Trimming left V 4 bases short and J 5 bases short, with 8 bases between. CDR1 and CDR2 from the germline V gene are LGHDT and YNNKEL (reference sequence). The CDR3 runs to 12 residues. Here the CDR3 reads CASSLRTYGYTF. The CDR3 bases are TGTGCCAGCAGCCTCCGGACATATGGCTACACCTTC.

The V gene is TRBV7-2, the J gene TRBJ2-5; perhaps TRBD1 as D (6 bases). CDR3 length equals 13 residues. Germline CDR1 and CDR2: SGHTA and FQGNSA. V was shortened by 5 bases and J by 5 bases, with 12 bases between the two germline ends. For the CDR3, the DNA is TGTGCCAGCAGCCCCGACAGGCGGGAGACCCAGTACTTC. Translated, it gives CASSPDRRETQYF.

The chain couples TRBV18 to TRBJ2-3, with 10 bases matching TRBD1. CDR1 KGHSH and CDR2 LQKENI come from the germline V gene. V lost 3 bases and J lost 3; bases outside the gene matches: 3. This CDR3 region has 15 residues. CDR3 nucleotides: TGTGCCAGCTCACCCCCGGGACAGGGGACAGATACGCAGTATTTT. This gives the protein CASSPPGQGTDTQYF.

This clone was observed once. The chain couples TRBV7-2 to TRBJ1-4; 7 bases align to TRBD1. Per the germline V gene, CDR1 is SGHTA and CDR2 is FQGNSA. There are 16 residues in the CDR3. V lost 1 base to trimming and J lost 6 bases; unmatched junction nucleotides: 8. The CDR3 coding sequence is TGTGCCAGCAGCTTAGTTGGGACAGCGTTATATGAAAAACTGTTTTTT. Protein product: CASSLVGTALYEKLFF.

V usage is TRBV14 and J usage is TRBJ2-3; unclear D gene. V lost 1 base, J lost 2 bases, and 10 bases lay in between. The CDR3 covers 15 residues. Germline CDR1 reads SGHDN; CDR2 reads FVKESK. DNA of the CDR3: TGTGCCAGCAGCCAAGGGGCCCCCCTCACAGATACGCAGTATTTT. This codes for CASSQGAPLTDTQYF. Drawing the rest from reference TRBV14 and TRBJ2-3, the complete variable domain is EAGVTQFPSHSVIEKGQTVTLRCDPISGHDNLYWYRRVMGKEIKFLLHFVKESKQDESGMPNNRFLAERTGGTYSTLKVQPAELEDSGVYFCASSQGAPLTDTQYFGPGTRLTVL.

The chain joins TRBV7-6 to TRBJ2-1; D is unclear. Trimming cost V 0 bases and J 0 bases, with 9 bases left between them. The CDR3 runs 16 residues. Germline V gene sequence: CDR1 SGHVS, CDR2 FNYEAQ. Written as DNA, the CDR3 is TGTGCCAGCAGCTTAGCCCCAGGTAGCTCCTACAATGAGCAGTTCTTC. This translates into CASSLAPGSSYNEQFF.

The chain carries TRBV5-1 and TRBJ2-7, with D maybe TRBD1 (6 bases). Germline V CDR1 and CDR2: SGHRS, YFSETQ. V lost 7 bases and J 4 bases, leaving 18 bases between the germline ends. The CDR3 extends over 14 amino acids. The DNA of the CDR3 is TGCGCCAGCGCCTCGCAGGGGTTGGTATACGAGCAGTACTTC. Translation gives CASASQGLVYEQYF.

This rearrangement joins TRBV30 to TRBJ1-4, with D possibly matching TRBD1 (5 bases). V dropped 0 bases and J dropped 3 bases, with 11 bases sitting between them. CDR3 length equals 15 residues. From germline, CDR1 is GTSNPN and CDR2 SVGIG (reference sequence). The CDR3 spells CAWSVLGGANEKLFF. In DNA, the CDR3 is TGTGCCTGGAGTGTACTGGGAGGGGCTAATGAAAAACTGTTTTTT.

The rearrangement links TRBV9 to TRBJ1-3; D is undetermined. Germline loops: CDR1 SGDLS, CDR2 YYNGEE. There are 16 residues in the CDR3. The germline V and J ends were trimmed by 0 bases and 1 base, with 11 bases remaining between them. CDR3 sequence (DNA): TGTGCCAGCAGCGTAGGCGAGTTTACTTCTGGAAACACCATATATTTT. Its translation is CASSVGEFTSGNTIYF.

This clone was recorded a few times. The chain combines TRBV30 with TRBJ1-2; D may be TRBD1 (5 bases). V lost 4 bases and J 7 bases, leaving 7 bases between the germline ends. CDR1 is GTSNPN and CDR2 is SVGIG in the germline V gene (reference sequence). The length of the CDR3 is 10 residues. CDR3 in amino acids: CAWIGAGYTF. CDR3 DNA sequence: TGTGCCTGGATTGGGGCTGGCTACACCTTC.

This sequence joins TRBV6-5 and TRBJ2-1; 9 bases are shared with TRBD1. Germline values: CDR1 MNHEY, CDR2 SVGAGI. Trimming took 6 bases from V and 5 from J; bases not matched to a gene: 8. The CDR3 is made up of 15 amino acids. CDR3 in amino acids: CASRGGDRVDNEQFF. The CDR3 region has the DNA TGTGCCAGCAGGGGGGGGGACAGGGTGGACAATGAGCAGTTCTTC.

CDR3 DNA: TGTGCCAGCAGTTCTAAGGACAGGGGGATAGATGGCTACACCTTC. Translating it yields CASSSKDRGIDGYTF. This chain connects TRBV27 to TRBJ1-2; 10 nucleotides line up with TRBD1. CDR3 size: 15 residues. V shed 4 bases, J shed 6 bases, and the junction held 8 bases outside the gene matches. Germline V gives CDR1 MNHEY, CDR2 SMNVEV (reference sequence).

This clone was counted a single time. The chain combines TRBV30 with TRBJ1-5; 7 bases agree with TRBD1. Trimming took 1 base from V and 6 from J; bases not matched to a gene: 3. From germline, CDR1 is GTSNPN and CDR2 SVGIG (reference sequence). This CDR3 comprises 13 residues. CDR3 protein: CAWSGQGSQPQHF. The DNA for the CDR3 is TGTGCCTGGAGTGGACAGGGCAGTCAGCCCCAGCATTTT.

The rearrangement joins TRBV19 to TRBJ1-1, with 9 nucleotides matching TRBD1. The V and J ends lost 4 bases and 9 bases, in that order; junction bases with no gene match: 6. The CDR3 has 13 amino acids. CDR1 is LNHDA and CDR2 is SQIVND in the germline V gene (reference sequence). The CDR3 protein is CASSSQTGGQAFF. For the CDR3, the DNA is TGTGCCAGTAGTAGCCAGACAGGGGGGCAAGCTTTCTTT. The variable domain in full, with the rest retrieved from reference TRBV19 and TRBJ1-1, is DGGITQSPKYLFRKEGQNVTLSCEQNLNHDAMYWYRQDPGQGLRLIYYSQIVNDFQKGDIAEGYSVSREKKESFPLTVTSAQKNPTAFYLCASSSQTGGQAFFGQGTRLTVV.